This entry describes one T cell receptor (beta chain). The data derive from a study of blood T cell repertoires in COVID-19. In the study overall: T cells, B-cell-depleted T cells, or PBMCs supplied cDNA or gDNA.

Study processing details: Using reference gene primer amplification, nucleated cell counts were estimated. TCRdb's copy holds only in-frame clones and misses some; the assay was immunoSEQ multiplex PCR. V and J calls and clone size are copied from that table; D and trimming were computed from the DNA. Of tens of thousands of clones listed, 72% are singletons. V was pared by 4 bases and J by 2 bases, with 18 bases between. The CDR3 is 16 residues long. Germline V lookup: CDR1 MNHEY, CDR2 SVGAGI. The Seattle site enrolled patients during active infection and followed them longitudinally. The material sequenced was peripheral blood. The V call is TRBV6-5, the J call TRBJ2-7; tentatively, D is TRBD1 (6 bases). The receptor was derived from a woman aged 70-85 years with COVID-19, enrolled during active disease. The CDR3: CASSSAGTQQTYEQYF. The CDR3 DNA reads as TGTGCCAGCAGTTCCGCCGGGACACAGCAAACCTACGAGCAGTACTTC.